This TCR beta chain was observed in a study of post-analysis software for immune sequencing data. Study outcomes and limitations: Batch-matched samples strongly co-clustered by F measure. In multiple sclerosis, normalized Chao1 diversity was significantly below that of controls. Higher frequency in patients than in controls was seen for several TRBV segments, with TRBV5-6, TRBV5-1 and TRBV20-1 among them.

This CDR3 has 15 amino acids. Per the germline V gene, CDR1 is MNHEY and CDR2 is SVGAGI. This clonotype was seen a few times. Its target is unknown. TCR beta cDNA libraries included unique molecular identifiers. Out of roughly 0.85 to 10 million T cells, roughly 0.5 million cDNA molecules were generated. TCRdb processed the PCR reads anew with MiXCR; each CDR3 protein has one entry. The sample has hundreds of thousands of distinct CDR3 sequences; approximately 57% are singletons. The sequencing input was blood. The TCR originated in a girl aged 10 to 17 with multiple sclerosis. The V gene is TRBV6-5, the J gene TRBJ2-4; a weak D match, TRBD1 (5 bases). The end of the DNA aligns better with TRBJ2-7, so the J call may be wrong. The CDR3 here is CASSYSSEGAYEQYF. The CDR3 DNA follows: TGTGCCAGCAGTTACTCGAGCGAAGGGGCCTACGAGCAGTACTTC.